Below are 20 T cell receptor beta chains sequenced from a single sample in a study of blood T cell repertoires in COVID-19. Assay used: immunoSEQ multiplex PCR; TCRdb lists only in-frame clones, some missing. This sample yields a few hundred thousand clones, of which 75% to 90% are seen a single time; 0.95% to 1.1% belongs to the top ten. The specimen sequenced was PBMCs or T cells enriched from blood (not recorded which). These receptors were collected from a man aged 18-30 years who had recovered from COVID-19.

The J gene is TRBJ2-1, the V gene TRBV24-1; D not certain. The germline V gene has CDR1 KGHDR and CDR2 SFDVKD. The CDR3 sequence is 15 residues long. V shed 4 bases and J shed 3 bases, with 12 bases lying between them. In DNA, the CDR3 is TGTGCCACCAGTGACCCCTCGTCAGACTACAATGAGCAGTTCTTC. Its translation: CATSDPSSDYNEQFF.

The CDR3, as DNA: TGTGCCAGCAGCTTCTACGGAGCCAGGGCGCAAGAGACCCAGTACTTC. Translation gives CASSFYGARAQETQYF. The chain combines TRBV7-9 with TRBJ2-5, with D maybe TRBD1 (5 bases). Germline-derived CDR1 and CDR2 are SEHNR and FQNEAQ (reference sequence). V was clipped by 3 bases and J by 2 bases, with 16 bases between them. This CDR3 is 16 amino acids long. Complete variable domain (other parts from reference TRBV7-9 and TRBJ2-5): DTGVSQNPRHKITKRGQNVTFRCDPISEHNRLYWYRQTLGQGPEFLTYFQNEAQLEKSRLLSDRFSAERPKGSFSTLEIQRTEQGDSAMYLCASSFYGARAQETQYFGPGTRLLVL.

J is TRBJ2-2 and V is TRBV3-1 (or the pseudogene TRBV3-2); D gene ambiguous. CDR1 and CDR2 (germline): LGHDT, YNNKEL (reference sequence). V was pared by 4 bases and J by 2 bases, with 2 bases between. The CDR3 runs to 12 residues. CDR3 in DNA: TGTGCCAGCAGCCTAAACACCGGGGAGCTGTTTTTT. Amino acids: CASSLNTGELFF.

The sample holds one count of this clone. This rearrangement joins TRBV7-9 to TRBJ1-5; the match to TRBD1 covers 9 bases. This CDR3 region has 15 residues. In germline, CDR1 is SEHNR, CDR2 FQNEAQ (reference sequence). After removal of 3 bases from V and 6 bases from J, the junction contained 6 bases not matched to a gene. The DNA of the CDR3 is TGTGCCAGCAGCTTCACAGGGGGCGCGGGTCAGCCCCAGCATTTT. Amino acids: CASSFTGGAGQPQHF.

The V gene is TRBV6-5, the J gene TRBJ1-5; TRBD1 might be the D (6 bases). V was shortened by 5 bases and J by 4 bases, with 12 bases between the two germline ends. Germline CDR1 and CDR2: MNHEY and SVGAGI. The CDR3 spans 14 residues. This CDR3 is CASSRTGLNQPQHF. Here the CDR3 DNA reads TGTGCCAGCAGTCGCACAGGGCTGAATCAGCCCCAGCATTTT.

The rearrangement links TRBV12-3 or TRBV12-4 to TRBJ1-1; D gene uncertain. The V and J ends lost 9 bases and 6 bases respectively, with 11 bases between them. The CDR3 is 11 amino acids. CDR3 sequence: CASAGGSEAFF. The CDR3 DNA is TGTGCCAGTGCGGGCGGGTCTGAAGCTTTCTTT.

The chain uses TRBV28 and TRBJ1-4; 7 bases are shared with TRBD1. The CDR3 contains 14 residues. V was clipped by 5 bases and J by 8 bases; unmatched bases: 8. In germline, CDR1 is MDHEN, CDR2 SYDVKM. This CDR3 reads CASSPGQVGEKLFF. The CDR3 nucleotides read TGTGCCAGCAGTCCCGGACAGGTGGGAGAAAAACTGTTTTTT.

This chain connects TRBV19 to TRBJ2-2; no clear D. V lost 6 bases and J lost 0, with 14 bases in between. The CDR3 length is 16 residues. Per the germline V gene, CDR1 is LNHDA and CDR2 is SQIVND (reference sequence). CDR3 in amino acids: CASSRTPGTNTGELFF. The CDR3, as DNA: TGTGCCAGTAGCCGAACGCCGGGTACGAACACCGGGGAGCTGTTTTTT.

The CDR3 here is CASSTDGDSGELFF. In nucleotides, the CDR3 is TGTGCCAGTAGTACCGACGGGGACTCCGGGGAGCTGTTTTTT. The rearrangement uses TRBV19 and TRBJ2-2; tentatively, D is TRBD2 (6 bases). Germline values: CDR1 LNHDA, CDR2 SQIVND (reference sequence). Trimming removed 4 bases at V and 6 bases at J, with 12 bases between. The CDR3 totals 14 residues.

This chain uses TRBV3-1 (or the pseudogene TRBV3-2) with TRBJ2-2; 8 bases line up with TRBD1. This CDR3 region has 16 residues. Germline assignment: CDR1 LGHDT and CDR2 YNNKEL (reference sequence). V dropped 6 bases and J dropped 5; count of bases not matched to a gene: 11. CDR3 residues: CASRDLGQERTGELFF. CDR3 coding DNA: TGTGCCAGCAGAGACTTGGGACAGGAGAGGACCGGGGAGCTGTTTTTT.

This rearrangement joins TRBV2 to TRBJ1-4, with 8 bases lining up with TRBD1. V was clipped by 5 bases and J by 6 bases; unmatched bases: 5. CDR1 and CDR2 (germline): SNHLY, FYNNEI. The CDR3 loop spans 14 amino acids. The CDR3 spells CASSYRGFDEKLFF. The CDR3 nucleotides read TGTGCCAGCAGTTACAGGGGGTTCGATGAAAAACTGTTTTTT.

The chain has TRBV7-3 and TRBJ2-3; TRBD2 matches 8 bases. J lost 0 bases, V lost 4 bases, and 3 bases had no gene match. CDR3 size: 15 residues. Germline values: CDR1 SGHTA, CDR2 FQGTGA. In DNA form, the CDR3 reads TGTGCCAGCAGCTCTAGCGGGCTAAGCACAGATACGCAGTATTTT. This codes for CASSSSGLSTDTQYF.

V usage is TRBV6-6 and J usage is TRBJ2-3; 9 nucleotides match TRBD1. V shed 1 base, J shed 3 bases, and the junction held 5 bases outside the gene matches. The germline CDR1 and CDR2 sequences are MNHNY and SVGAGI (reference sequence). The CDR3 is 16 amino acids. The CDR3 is CASSYWDRVSTDTQYF. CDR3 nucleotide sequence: TGTGCCAGCAGTTACTGGGACAGGGTATCGACAGATACGCAGTATTTT.

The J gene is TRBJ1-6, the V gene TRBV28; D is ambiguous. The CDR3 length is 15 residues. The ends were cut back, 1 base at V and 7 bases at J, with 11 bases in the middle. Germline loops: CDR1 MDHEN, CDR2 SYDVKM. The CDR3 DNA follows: TGTGCCAGCAGTTTATATAGTTACCTCAATTCACCCCTCCACTTT. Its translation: CASSLYSYLNSPLHF.

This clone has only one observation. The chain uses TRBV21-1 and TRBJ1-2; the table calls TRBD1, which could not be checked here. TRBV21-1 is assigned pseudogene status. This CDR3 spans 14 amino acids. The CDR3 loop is CASSLRGAKYGYTF. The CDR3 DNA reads TGTGCCAGCAGCCTCAGGGGAGCGAAATATGGCTACACCTTC.

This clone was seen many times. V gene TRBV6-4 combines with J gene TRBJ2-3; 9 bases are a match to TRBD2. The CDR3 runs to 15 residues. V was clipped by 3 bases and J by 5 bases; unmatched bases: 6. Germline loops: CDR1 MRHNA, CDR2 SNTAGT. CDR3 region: CASSEEAGGRDTQYF. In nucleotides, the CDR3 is TGTGCCAGCAGTGAGGAAGCGGGGGGTAGAGATACGCAGTATTTT.

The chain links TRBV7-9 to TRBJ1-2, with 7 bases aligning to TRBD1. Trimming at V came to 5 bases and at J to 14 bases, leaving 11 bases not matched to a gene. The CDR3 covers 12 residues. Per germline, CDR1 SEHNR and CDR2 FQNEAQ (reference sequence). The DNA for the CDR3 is TGTGCCAGCAGCGATAGACAGGGTGAGAGGACCTTC. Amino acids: CASSDRQGERTF.

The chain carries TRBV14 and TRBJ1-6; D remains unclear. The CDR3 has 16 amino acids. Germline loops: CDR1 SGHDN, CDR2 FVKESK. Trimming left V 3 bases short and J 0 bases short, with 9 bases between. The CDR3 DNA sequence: TGTGCCAGCAGCCAGTTCCCCAGCTCCTATAATTCACCCCTCCACTTT. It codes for CASSQFPSSYNSPLHF.

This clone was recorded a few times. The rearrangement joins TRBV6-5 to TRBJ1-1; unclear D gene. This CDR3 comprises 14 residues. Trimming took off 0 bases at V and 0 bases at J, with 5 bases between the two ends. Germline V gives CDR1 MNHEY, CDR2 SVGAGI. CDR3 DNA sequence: TGTGCCAGCAGTTACTCACAGATGAACACTGAAGCTTTCTTT. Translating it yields CASSYSQMNTEAFF.

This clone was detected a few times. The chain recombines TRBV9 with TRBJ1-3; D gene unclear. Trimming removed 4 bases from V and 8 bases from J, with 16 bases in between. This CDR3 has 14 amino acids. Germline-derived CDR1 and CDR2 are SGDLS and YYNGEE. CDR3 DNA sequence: TGTGCCAGCAGCTTCTTAGATACCTCTCACACCATATATTTT. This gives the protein CASSFLDTSHTIYF.